Listed below are T cell receptor beta chains from one sample, sequenced in a study of OX40 agonist ivuxolimab in advanced cancers. TCRdb keeps only in-frame clones here, not all; method: immunoSEQ multiplex PCR. In the table there are roughly 80,000 clones, roughly 91% of which are singletons. The sequencing here drew on CD4+ or CD8+ T cells sorted from blood, taken in a trial of the OX40 agonist ivuxolimab. The source is an adult with an advanced solid tumor such as melanoma, head and neck, liver or kidney cancer. The CDR3 runs from the conserved cysteine through the conserved F or W. Each record gives: V gene, clone size, J gene, D gene, CDR3 DNA, CDR3 protein. A D gene is named only where the DNA matches it firmly. The listing skips clone size in some rows; elsewhere it reads once, few, many or a size class.

>TRBV9|-|TRBJ2-3|-
TGTGCCAGCAGCGGGAGGGGATCGGGAAGCACAGATACGCAGTATTTT
CASSGRGSGSTDTQYF
>TRBV5-4|-|TRBJ1-1|-
TGTGCCAGCAGCTTGATTCAGGGTACAGCTTTCTTT
CASSLIQGTAFF
>TRBV6-5|-|TRBJ1-1|TRBD1
TGTGCCAGCACCGGGACAGGGCGTTTTTCGGCTTTCTTT
CASTGTGRFSAFF
>TRBV2|-|TRBJ1-3|-
TGTGCCAGCAGTAAGACAGTAGGCACTGGAAACACCATATATTTT
CASSKTVGTGNTIYF
>TRBV23-1|-|TRBJ2-1|-
TGCGCCAGCAGTCAACACGGCCCTACTTACTACAATGAGCAGTTCTTC
CASSQHGPTYYNEQFF
>TRBV5-5|-|TRBJ1-2|-
TGTGCCAGCAGCTTAGCACGGATCTATGGCTACACCTTC
CASSLARIYGYTF
>TRBV27|-|TRBJ1-5|TRBD1
TGTGCCAGCAGTCCCGGCGGACAGGCCCTAGCCAATCAGCCCCAGCATTTT
CASSPGGQALANQPQHF
>TRBV23-1|-|TRBJ2-7|TRBD2
TGCGCCAGCAGTCAATCGACTAGCGGGCCCTCCTACGAGCAGTACTTC
CASSQSTSGPSYEQYF
>TRBV28|-|TRBJ1-6|TRBD1
TGTGCCAGCACGGCGTGGACAGGGGCAAATTCACCCCTCCACTTT
CASTAWTGANSPLHF
>TRBV7-9|-|TRBJ1-1|-
TGTGCCAGCAGCTTAGGAGCGAGAGCTTTCTTT
CASSLGARAFF
>TRBV5-1|-|TRBJ1-4|-
TGCGCCAGCAGCTTGGGACAGGTGAATGAAAAACTGTTTTTT
CASSLGQVNEKLFF
>TRBV5-1|-|TRBJ2-1|TRBD1
TGCGCCAGCAGCTTAGGGACAGCTTCCTACAATGAGCAGTTCTTC
CASSLGTASYNEQFF
>TRBV19|-|TRBJ2-3|-
TGTGCCAGTAGTATGACAGATACGCAGTATTTT
CASSMTDTQYF
>TRBV18|-|TRBJ1-3|-
TGTGCCAGCTCAAAGGGGCTCAACTCTGGAAACACCATATATTTT
CASSKGLNSGNTIYF
>TRBV7-9|-|TRBJ1-1|-
TGTGCCAGCAGCCACTCCTTCCAGAACACTGAAGCTTTCTTT
CASSHSFQNTEAFF
>TRBV4-2|-|TRBJ1-4|-
TGTGCCAGCAGCCCATCTGGTACTAATGAAAAACTGTTTTTT
CASSPSGTNEKLFF
>TRBV7-9|-|TRBJ2-3|TRBD2
TGTGCCAGCAACCCTAGCGGGAGGACAGATACGCAGTATTTT
CASNPSGRTDTQYF
>TRBV2|-|TRBJ1-5|TRBD1
TGTGCCAGCAGTGCGGCAGGGGGGAGCAATCAGCCCCAGCATTTT
CASSAAGGSNQPQHF
>TRBV19|once|TRBJ1-1|TRBD1
TGTGCCAGTAGTAGCTCCGGGACAGCCATGAACACTGAAGCTTTCTTT
CASSSSGTAMNTEAFF
>TRBV19|-|TRBJ1-2|-
TGTGCCAGTAGGACGGACTCTAACTATGGCTACACCTTC
CASRTDSNYGYTF
>TRBV29-1|-|TRBJ1-1|-
TGCAGCACCAGGTCGGGGAGCACTGAAGCTTTCTTT
CSTRSGSTEAFF
>TRBV10-3|-|TRBJ1-1|-
TGTGCCATCAGGAGGGCAGAAGGCAACACTGAAGCTTTCTTT
CAIRRAEGNTEAFF
>TRBV5-8|-|TRBJ1-6|-
TGTGCCAGCAGCCCCCTGGGAAGGGCTGCCTATAATTCACCCCTCCACTTT
CASSPLGRAAYNSPLHF
>TRBV4-1|-|TRBJ1-4|TRBD1
TGCGCCAGCAGCCAACAGGGACAGCCAGCAACTAATGAAAAACTGTTTTTT
CASSQQGQPATNEKLFF